This is a list of T cell receptor beta chains from one sample in a study of blood T cell repertoires in COVID-19. The method was immunoSEQ multiplex PCR; TCRdb's version includes in-frame clones alone and lacks a portion of them. The sample lists hundreds of thousands of clones; over 75% were seen once. The sample was PBMCs or T cells enriched from blood (not recorded which). All receptors come from a man in his forties or fifties who had recovered from COVID-19. Each CDR3 is given with its conserved first and last residue. A D gene is named only where the DNA matches it firmly. Clone size is given for some rows only: seen once, a few or many times, or a class if the clone is expanded.

abundance | len | j_gene | d_gene | v_gene | CDR3nt | CDR3aa
NA | 15 | TRBJ2-7 | TRBD1 | TRBV5-1 | TGCGCCAGCAGCTTGGGGGGACAGGGGTTTTACGAGCAGTACTTC | CASSLGGQGFYEQYF
NA | 14 | TRBJ2-7 | TRBD1 | TRBV5-1 | TGCGCCAGCAGCCCCGGGACAGCTTCCTACGAGCAGTACTTC | CASSPGTASYEQYF
once | 16 | TRBJ1-4 | TRBD1 | TRBV28 | TGTGCCAGCAGTTTGACAGGGGTGGGAACTAATGAAAAACTGTTTTTT | CASSLTGVGTNEKLFF
once | 14 | TRBJ1-1 | TRBD1 | TRBV9 | TGTGCCAGCAGCCGACAGGGCGAGGGCACTGAAGCTTTCTTT | CASSRQGEGTEAFF
NA | 15 | TRBJ2-2 | TRBD1 | TRBV9 | TGTGCCAGCAGCCTACGGACAGGGGGGACCGGGGAGCTGTTTTTT | CASSLRTGGTGELFF
once | 15 | TRBJ2-1 | TRBD1 | TRBV30 | TGTGCCTGGAGTGTACGAAGGACAGGGGCGATGAAGGGGTTCTTC | CAWSVRRTGAMKGFF
NA | 15 | TRBJ1-1 | TRBD1 | TRBV19 | TGTGCCAGTAGTTTCCAAACAGGGGTGAACACTGAAGCTTTCTTT | CASSFQTGVNTEAFF
NA | 15 | TRBJ1-3 | NA | TRBV6-5 | TGTGCCAGCAGCGCCTTCATAGGAGCCGGAAACACCATATATTTT | CASSAFIGAGNTIYF
NA | 15 | TRBJ2-1 | TRBD2 | TRBV5-6 | TGTGCCAGCAGCTTCCGACTAGCGGGAGTCTTTGAGCAGTTCTTC | CASSFRLAGVFEQFF
once | 16 | TRBJ1-2 | TRBD1 | TRBV9 | TGTGCCAGCAGCACGGGAGGGGGACAGGGGCTCTATGGCTACACCTTC | CASSTGGGQGLYGYTF
NA | 15 | TRBJ2-5 | TRBD1 | TRBV19 | TGTGCCAGTAGTAGGACAGGGAGGCTCGGAGAGACCCAGTACTTC | CASSRTGRLGETQYF
NA | 15 | TRBJ2-7 | TRBD1 | TRBV12-5 | TGTGCTAGTGGTTCCGACAGGGGGTTTAGGAACGAGCAGTACTTC | CASGSDRGFRNEQYF
NA | 13 | TRBJ2-7 | NA | TRBV5-5 | TGTGCCAGCACCCTTACAGGATCCTACGAGCAGTACTTC | CASTLTGSYEQYF
NA | 13 | TRBJ2-2 | NA | TRBV3-1/TRBV3-2 | TGTGCCAGCAGCCAAGAGACAGCCGGGGAGCTGTTTTTT | CASSQETAGELFF
NA | 15 | TRBJ2-5 | TRBD2 | TRBV14 | TGTGCCAGCAGCCAGCGGACTAGCGGCCAAGAGACCCAGTACTTC | CASSQRTSGQETQYF
once | 15 | TRBJ2-4 | NA | TRBV5-5 | TGTGCCAGCAGCAGCCCCGGGACACAAGGGGACATTCAGTACTTC | CASSSPGTQGDIQYF
NA | 14 | TRBJ1-2 | TRBD1 | TRBV2 | TGTGCCAGCAGGGGGACAGGGCCTGGGTATGGCTACACCTTC | CASRGTGPGYGYTF
few | 15 | TRBJ2-1 | NA | TRBV7-8 | TGTGCCATCTTCCTCATTGGGGGGAGGCGCAATGAGCAGTTCTTC | CAIFLIGGRRNEQFF
NA | 13 | TRBJ2-1 | NA | TRBV27 | TGTGCCAGCAGTTTCGGCGGTGGGTGGGAGCAGTTCTTC | CASSFGGGWEQFF
NA | 14 | TRBJ1-3 | NA | TRBV10-3 | TGTGCCATCAGTGATAGTTCCTCTGGAAACACCATATATTTT | CAISDSSSGNTIYF
NA | 15 | TRBJ1-1 | TRBD1 | TRBV4-2 | TGTGCCAGCAGCCAAGACGGACAGGGGTACACTGAAGCTTTCTTT | CASSQDGQGYTEAFF
NA | 16 | TRBJ1-1 | NA | TRBV18 | TGTGCCAGCTCACCCCCCTCCGGGGTGAAGAACACTGAAGCTTTCTTT | CASSPPSGVKNTEAFF
NA | 16 | TRBJ1-1 | TRBD1 | TRBV5-6 | TGTGCCAGCAGCTTGGCCTCAGGGGGAAAACGCACTGAAGCTTTCTTT | CASSLASGGKRTEAFF
NA | 15 | TRBJ2-2 | NA | TRBV9 | TGTGCCAGCAGCGTAGTTGGAGGGAGAACCGGGGAGCTGTTTTTT | CASSVVGGRTGELFF
NA | 18 | TRBJ2-7 | TRBD1 | TRBV7-9 | TGTGCCAGCAGCAGTCCCGGGACAGGGACCAGGAGGTCCTACGAGCAGTACTTC | CASSSPGTGTRRSYEQYF
NA | 14 | TRBJ2-5 | NA | TRBV5-1 | TGCGCCAGCAGCTTGGTGGCAGGTGCGGAGACCCAGTACTTC | CASSLVAGAETQYF
NA | 14 | TRBJ1-1 | NA | TRBV5-1 | TGCGCCAGCAGCTTGGATGGACAGAACACTGAAGCTTTCTTT | CASSLDGQNTEAFF
once | 13 | TRBJ2-7 | NA | TRBV5-1 | TGCGCCAGCAGCCCTGGGGCCTCTTCCGAGCAGTACTTC | CASSPGASSEQYF
few | 14 | TRBJ2-5 | NA | TRBV19 | TGTGCCAGTAGTCAATATCAGGGTTGGGAGACCCAGTACTTC | CASSQYQGWETQYF
NA | 17 | TRBJ2-1 | TRBD2 | TRBV3-1/TRBV3-2 | TGTGCCAGCAGCCAAGATCCCACTAGCGGGAGAGGCAATGAGCAGTTCTTC | CASSQDPTSGRGNEQFF
NA | 12 | TRBJ2-1 | NA | TRBV3-1/TRBV3-2 | TGTGCCAGCAGCCAACTATACGGGGAGCAGTTCTTC | CASSQLYGEQFF
NA | 11 | TRBJ2-7 | NA | TRBV10-3 | TGTGCCACATGGACAGCTTACGAGCAGTACTTC | CATWTAYEQYF
NA | 14 | TRBJ2-7 | NA | TRBV6-5 | TGTGCCAGCACATACACAGTGCAGAACTACGAGCAGTACTTC | CASTYTVQNYEQYF
NA | 16 | TRBJ2-3 | TRBD2 | TRBV3-1/TRBV3-2 | TGTGCCAGCAGCCAAACACTAGCGGGGGGGCAAGATACGCAGTATTTT | CASSQTLAGGQDTQYF
NA | 12 | TRBJ2-5 | NA | TRBV19 | TGTGCCAGTAGTTCACAGTCGGAGACCCAGTACTTC | CASSSQSETQYF
NA | 15 | TRBJ1-3 | NA | TRBV2 | TGTGCCAGCAGGGACCCCAGGGGAAGCGGAAACACCATATATTTT | CASRDPRGSGNTIYF
NA | 24 | TRBJ2-3 | TRBD1 | TRBV28 | TGTGCCAGCAGTTTATGCGGGGTTGGGGGGACAGGGTGGGTCTCCCCAAGGGTCACAGATACGCAGTATTTT | CASSLCGVGGTGWVSPRVTDTQYF
NA | 14 | TRBJ2-7 | NA | TRBV27 | TGTGCCAGCAGTTTAGTCGGGAACTCCTACGAGCAGTACTTC | CASSLVGNSYEQYF
NA | 13 | TRBJ2-3 | NA | TRBV19 | TGTGCCAGTAGTACGTTCCTCACAGATACGCAGTATTTT | CASSTFLTDTQYF
NA | 12 | TRBJ1-1 | NA | TRBV30 | TGTGCCTGGAGTCAATTCGGGTCTGAAGCTTTCTTT | CAWSQFGSEAFF
NA | 14 | TRBJ2-3 | TRBD1 | TRBV28 | TGTGCCAGCAGTCCCGGACAGGGGACAGATACGCAGTATTTT | CASSPGQGTDTQYF
NA | 16 | TRBJ1-1 | NA | TRBV7-9 | TGTGCCAGCAGCTTAAGGGGCACGGCGATGAACACTGAAGCTTTCTTT | CASSLRGTAMNTEAFF
NA | 15 | TRBJ2-7 | TRBD2 | TRBV28 | TGTGCCAGCAGGCCACTAGCGGGAGTCCTCCCCGAGCAGTACTTC | CASRPLAGVLPEQYF
NA | 15 | TRBJ1-5 | NA | TRBV7-2 | TGTGCCAGCAGCTTAGAACATGTTAGCAATCAGCCCCAGCATTTT | CASSLEHVSNQPQHF
NA | 13 | TRBJ1-4 | NA | TRBV29-1 | TGCAGCGTTGACCCGGGAGGCGGTGAAAAACTGTTTTTT | CSVDPGGGEKLFF
NA | 15 | TRBJ1-6 | NA | TRBV11-2 | TGTGCCAGCAGCTTGGGACAAGCCTATAATTCACCCCTCCACTTT | CASSLGQAYNSPLHF
NA | 15 | TRBJ1-2 | NA | TRBV9 | TGTGCCAGCAGCACACGAGTTCAGGGAGGCAATGGCTACACCTTC | CASSTRVQGGNGYTF
NA | 15 | TRBJ2-7 | TRBD1 | TRBV7-9 | TGTGCCAGCAGCCCAGTGGGGACAGGGTCGTACGAGCAGTACTTC | CASSPVGTGSYEQYF
NA | 14 | TRBJ2-5 | NA | TRBV27 | TGTGCCAGCAGTTTAGGGTTGACAGAAGAGACCCAGTACTTC | CASSLGLTEETQYF
NA | 18 | TRBJ2-2 | TRBD2 | TRBV4-2 | TGTGCCAGCAGGGCATATGGTCGGCGGGAGGAAAACACCGGGGAGCTGTTTTTT | CASRAYGRREENTGELFF
NA | 16 | TRBJ2-5 | TRBD1 | TRBV5-1 | TGCGCCAGCAGCCGACGAGGACAGGGTATACAAGAGACCCAGTACTTC | CASSRRGQGIQETQYF
NA | 15 | TRBJ2-3 | TRBD2 | TRBV2 | TGTGCCAGCAGTGCGGCGGGGGGGCGATTAGATACGCAGTATTTT | CASSAAGGRLDTQYF
NA | 14 | TRBJ1-1 | NA | TRBV2 | NA | CASSSGRGTLKLSF
NA | 14 | TRBJ1-1 | TRBD1 | TRBV27 | TGTGCCAGCCGTTTCCGGGACAGGGGGACTGAAGCTTTCTTT | CASRFRDRGTEAFF